The next 25 T cell receptor beta chains were all read from a single sample in a study of shared clonotypes between healthy human individuals. Assay: immunoSEQ multiplex PCR; the TCRdb copy retains only in-frame clones and omits some. The sample lists roughly 2,000,000 clones; roughly 94% were seen once. Naive CD8 isolation took CD45RO-negative cells positively selected for CCR7 and excluded terminally differentiated effector memory CD45RA+ cells. The sample comprised naive CD8+ T cells sorted from blood. All receptors come from a man between 18 and 29 years old in good health.

This chain joins TRBV11-2 and TRBJ2-7; D tentatively reads TRBD1 or TRBD2 (5 bases each). This CDR3 comprises 14 residues. Trimming removed 3 bases at V and 6 bases at J, with 15 bases between. Germline-derived CDR1 and CDR2 are SGHAT and FQNNGV. The CDR3: CASSFGRGVGEQYF. The CDR3 DNA sequence: TGTGCCAGCAGCTTCGGTCGAGGGGTGGGCGAGCAGTACTTC.

A remark on this clone: Other DNA sequences of this sample code for an identical CDR3. This sequence joins TRBV19 and TRBJ1-1, with a possible D match to TRBD1 (6 bases). The CDR3 extends over 13 amino acids. V lost 1 base to trimming and J lost 6 bases, with 9 bases between them. Germline V gives CDR1 LNHDA, CDR2 SQIVND (reference sequence). The CDR3 DNA is TGTGCCAGTAGTATAGTACAGGGTGCTGAAGCTTTCTTT. It specifies CASSIVQGAEAFF.

This chain joins TRBV6-4 and TRBJ1-5, with TRBD1 identical over 11 bases. Germline CDR1 MRHNA, CDR2 SNTAGT. V was clipped by 6 bases and J by 7 bases; unmatched bases: 17. CDR3 length: 18 amino acids. The CDR3 sequence: CASSSLDRGRVDWQPQHF. Here the CDR3 DNA reads TGTGCCAGCAGCTCGTTGGACAGGGGGCGCGTGGATTGGCAGCCCCAGCATTTT.

V is TRBV4-1 and J is TRBJ2-1; the D is unclear. CDR1 is MGHRA and CDR2 is YSYEKL in the germline V gene. The germline V and J ends were trimmed by 4 bases and 7 bases, with 8 bases remaining between them. There are 12 residues in the CDR3. CDR3 in DNA: TGCGCCAGCAGCCGCAACGGTAATGAGCAGTTCTTC. Amino acid sequence: CASSRNGNEQFF.

The chain combines TRBV10-2 with TRBJ2-7; D is unresolved. The CDR3 loop spans 13 amino acids. The germline gives CDR1 WSHSY, CDR2 SAAADI. Trimming stripped 5 bases from V and 3 bases from J, with 11 bases between. Here the CDR3 reads CASSTTGSYEQYF. The DNA of the CDR3 is TGCGCCAGCAGTACCACCGGCAGCTACGAGCAGTACTTC.

The genes are TRBV4-3 and TRBJ2-3, with TRBD2 as a possible D gene (5 bases). The CDR3 is 14 residues long. The germline CDR1 and CDR2 sequences are LGHNA and YSLEER. Trimming removed 3 bases at V and 1 base at J, with 8 bases between. The CDR3 DNA is TGCGCCAGCAGCCAGGATAGCGGCACAGATACGCAGTATTTT. Residues: CASSQDSGTDTQYF.

The J gene is TRBJ2-7, the V gene TRBV5-6, with TRBD1 as a possible D gene (5 bases). Trimming removed 0 bases at V and 3 bases at J, with 13 bases between. Germline CDR1 reads SGHDT; CDR2 reads YYEEEE. The CDR3 consists of 15 residues. The CDR3 sequence: CASSLGVQGVYEQYF. The CDR3 nucleotides read TGTGCCAGCAGCTTGGGCGTCCAGGGTGTCTACGAGCAGTACTTC.

This clone was picked up one time. This sequence joins TRBV13 and TRBJ2-7, with D perhaps TRBD2 (5 bases). Germline assignment: CDR1 PRHDT and CDR2 FYEKMQ (reference sequence). The ends were cut back, 8 bases at V and 0 bases at J, with 14 bases in the middle. This CDR3 has 14 residues. The CDR3 DNA is TGTGCCAGCGGCCTGATCGGGATCTCCTACGAGCAGTACTTC. It translates to CASGLIGISYEQYF.

The chain combines TRBV6-5 with TRBJ2-3, with D uncertain. The CDR3 extends over 15 amino acids. The germline CDR1 and CDR2 sequences are MNHEY and SVGAGI. V lost 8 bases and J 0 bases, leaving 15 bases between the germline ends. CDR3 DNA: TGTGCCAGCGGGCAGGAGATTTCTAGCACAGATACGCAGTATTTT. The encoded protein is CASGQEISSTDTQYF.

The chain carries TRBV5-1 and TRBJ1-1; TRBD1 matches at 12 bases. CDR1 and CDR2 from the germline V gene are SGHRS and YFSETQ. V lost 4 bases to trimming and J lost 4 bases; unmatched junction nucleotides: 11. The CDR3 covers 17 residues. In DNA form, the CDR3 reads TGCGCCAGCAGCCCAGGGACAGGGGGCGGGTGGGGCACTGAAGCTTTCTTT. Amino acid sequence: CASSPGTGGGWGTEAFF. Combining the CDR3 with reference TRBV5-1 and TRBJ1-1 gives the whole variable domain KAGVTQTPRYLIKTRGQQVTLSCSPISGHRSVSWYQQTPGQGLQFLFEYFSETQRNKGNFPGRFSGRQFSNSRSEMNVSTLELGDSALYLCASSPGTGGGWGTEAFFGQGTRLTVV.

The J gene is TRBJ1-1, the V gene TRBV5-8, with D possibly TRBD1 on 5 matching bases. V dropped 4 bases and J dropped 6 bases, with 13 bases sitting between them. This CDR3 contains 13 residues. CDR1 and CDR2 (germline): SGHTS, YDEGEE. CDR3 amino acids: CASSPGGTAEAFF. DNA for the CDR3: TGTGCCAGCAGCCCCGGGGGTACTGCTGAAGCTTTCTTT. The full variable domain, its missing parts supplied by reference TRBV5-8 and TRBJ1-1, is EAGVTQSPTHLIKTRGQQATLRCSPISGHTSVYWYQQALGLGLQFLLWYDEGEERNRGNFPPRFSGRQFPNYSSELNVNALELEDSALYLCASSPGGTAEAFFGQGTRLTVV.

The chain employs TRBV4-1 and TRBJ2-1, with a weak D call TRBD1 (6 bases). V was pared by 4 bases and J by 3 bases, with 10 bases between. This CDR3 comprises 14 residues. Germline CDR1 is MGHRA and CDR2 is YSYEKL. Here the CDR3 reads CASSPGEGYNEQFF. The CDR3 DNA is TGCGCCAGCAGCCCAGGGGAAGGCTACAATGAGCAGTTCTTC.

The chain has TRBV9 and TRBJ1-6, with D uncertain. Germline V gives CDR1 SGDLS, CDR2 YYNGEE. CDR3 length equals 14 residues. With 0 bases removed from V and 8 bases from J, the gap between germline ends came to 9 bases. CDR3 amino acids: CASSVEGHDSPLHF. Here the CDR3 DNA reads TGTGCCAGCAGCGTAGAGGGTCACGATTCACCCCTCCACTTT.

This chain joins TRBV6-6 and TRBJ1-3, with TRBD1 identical over 11 bases. The germline gives CDR1 MNHNY, CDR2 SVGAGI (reference sequence). The CDR3 is 15 residues long. The V and J ends lost 4 bases and 4 bases, in that order; junction bases with no gene match: 3. CDR3 in DNA: TGTGCCAGCAGTTCCGGGACAGGGGGAGGAAACACCATATATTTT. Amino acid sequence: CASSSGTGGGNTIYF.

The chain uses TRBV15 and TRBJ2-2; D might be TRBD2 (5 bases). The CDR3 totals 16 residues. V lost 0 bases, J lost 3 bases, and 11 bases lay in between. Germline V CDR1 and CDR2: LNHNV, YYDKDF (reference sequence). The CDR3 loop is CATSRDGLADTGELFF. The CDR3 nucleotides read TGTGCCACCAGCAGAGATGGGCTAGCAGACACCGGGGAGCTGTTTTTT.

The rearrangement links TRBV9 to TRBJ2-7; 7 nucleotides agree with TRBD2. The V gene's germline CDR1 is SGDLS and CDR2 YYNGEE. The CDR3 contains 13 residues. V shed 4 bases, J shed 6 bases, and the junction held 7 bases outside the gene matches. The CDR3 sequence is CASSPWEGREQYF. The CDR3 DNA reads as TGTGCCAGCAGCCCCTGGGAGGGCCGCGAGCAGTACTTC.

On this clone itself: The sample carries other DNA sequences with the same CDR3. The genes are TRBV7-9 and TRBJ1-1; unclear D gene. Per germline, CDR1 SEHNR and CDR2 FQNEAQ (reference sequence). Trimming shortened V by 0 bases and J by 7 bases, and 6 bases separated the two germline ends. This CDR3 comprises 12 residues. The CDR3 loop reads CASSLADGEAFF. The CDR3 nucleotides are TGTGCCAGCAGCTTAGCGGACGGTGAAGCTTTCTTT.

J is TRBJ1-3 and V is TRBV15; no definite D call. V lost 2 bases, J lost 8 bases, and 13 bases lay in between. Germline CDR1 LNHNV, CDR2 YYDKDF (reference sequence). The CDR3 contains 14 residues. CDR3 loop: CATSRTITDYTIYF. The CDR3 bases are TGTGCCACCAGCAGAACTATCACGGATTACACCATATATTTT.

The V gene is TRBV30, the J gene TRBJ2-1, with no clear D. V gave up 0 bases and J gave up 4 bases, with 13 bases separating them. The V gene's germline CDR1 is GTSNPN and CDR2 SVGIG (reference sequence). The CDR3 loop spans 15 amino acids. This CDR3 reads CAWSVSPGGYNEQFF. The CDR3 DNA reads as TGTGCCTGGAGTGTTAGCCCGGGTGGATACAATGAGCAGTTCTTC.

The chain links TRBV6-1 to TRBJ2-3; 7 nucleotides line up with TRBD2. The CDR3 loop spans 15 amino acids. The V gene end was trimmed by 2 bases and the J gene end by 3 bases; junction bases not matched to a gene: 5. The germline gives CDR1 MNHNS, CDR2 SASEGT. The CDR3 protein is CASSEWRELTDTQYF. CDR3 bases: TGTGCCAGCAGTGAATGGCGGGAGCTAACAGATACGCAGTATTTT.

The CDR3 DNA sequence: TGTGCCAGCAGTTTATCGGCTAGCGGGAGGATGAGCAATGAGCAGTTCTTC. Protein product: CASSLSASGRMSNEQFF. The genes are TRBV27 and TRBJ2-1, with 11 bases matching TRBD2. CDR1 and CDR2 from the germline V gene are MNHEY and SMNVEV (reference sequence). The length of the CDR3 is 17 residues. V was clipped by 0 bases and J by 6 bases; unmatched bases: 7.

The chain carries TRBV10-3 and TRBJ2-6, with D maybe TRBD2 (6 bases). The V gene lost 8 bases and the J gene lost 2 bases, with 13 bases spanning the gap. The germline V gene has CDR1 ENHRY and CDR2 SYGVKD. This CDR3 is built from 15 residues. The chain's CDR3 is CAIPQWGAGANVLTF. The CDR3 DNA follows: TGTGCCATCCCCCAGTGGGGGGCTGGGGCCAACGTCCTGACTTTC.

This clone occurred once. This chain uses TRBV11-2 with TRBJ2-1, with 10 bases lining up with TRBD1. The CDR3 loop spans 15 amino acids. Germline CDR1 SGHAT, CDR2 FQNNGV. J was trimmed by 6 bases and V by 3 bases; bases with no gene match: 5. CDR3 nucleotides: TGTGCCAGCAGCTTCGACAGGGGGCCCATCAATGAGCAGTTCTTC. Its protein is CASSFDRGPINEQFF. The variable domain in full, completed from reference TRBV11-2 and TRBJ2-1, reads EAGVAQSPRYKIIEKRQSVAFWCNPISGHATLYWYQQILGQGPKLLIQFQNNGVVDDSQLPKDRFSAERLKGVDSTLKIQPAKLEDSAVYLCASSFDRGPINEQFFGPGTRLTVL.

This CDR3 is CASSLGGWGGEKLFF. The CDR3 nucleotides are TGTGCCAGCAGCTTAGGCGGTTGGGGGGGTGAAAAACTGTTTTTT. This chain links TRBV7-6 with TRBJ1-4; the D gene is possibly TRBD1 (5 bases). CDR1 is SGHVS, CDR2 FNYEAQ, per germline. V gave up 1 base and J gave up 7 bases, with 13 bases separating them. This CDR3 has 15 amino acids.

Comments on this clone: Relative to the germline gene, one junction end is altered; a read error may explain this. Other DNA sequences in this specimen translate into the identical CDR3. CDR3 nucleotide sequence: TGCGCCAGCAGCTTGGAGGGGAACACTGAGGCTTTCTTT. Translating gives CASSLEGNTEAFF. The chain uses TRBV5-1 and TRBJ1-1; perhaps TRBD1 as D (5 bases). Germline-derived CDR1 and CDR2 are SGHRS and YFSETQ. The CDR3 has 13 amino acids.